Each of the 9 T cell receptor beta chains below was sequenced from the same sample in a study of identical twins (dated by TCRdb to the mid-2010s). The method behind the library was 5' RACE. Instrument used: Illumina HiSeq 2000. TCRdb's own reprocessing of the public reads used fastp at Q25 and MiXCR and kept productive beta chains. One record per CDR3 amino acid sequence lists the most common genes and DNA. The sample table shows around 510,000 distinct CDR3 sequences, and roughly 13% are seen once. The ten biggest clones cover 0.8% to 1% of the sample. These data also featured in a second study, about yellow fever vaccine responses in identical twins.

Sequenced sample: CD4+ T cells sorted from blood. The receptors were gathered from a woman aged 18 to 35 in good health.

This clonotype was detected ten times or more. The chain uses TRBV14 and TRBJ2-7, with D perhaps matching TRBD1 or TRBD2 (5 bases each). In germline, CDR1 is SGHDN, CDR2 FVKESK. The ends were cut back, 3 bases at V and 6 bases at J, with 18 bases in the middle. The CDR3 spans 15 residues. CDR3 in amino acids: CASSHRTGRGREQYF. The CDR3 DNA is TGTGCCAGCAGCCACCGAACAGGTAGAGGGCGCGAGCAGTACTTC.

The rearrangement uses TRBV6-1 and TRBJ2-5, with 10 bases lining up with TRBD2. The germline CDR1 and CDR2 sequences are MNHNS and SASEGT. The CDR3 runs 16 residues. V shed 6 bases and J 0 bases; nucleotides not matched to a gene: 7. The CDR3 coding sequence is TGTGCCAGCAGCAGCGGGAGGGCCTCGTACCAAGAGACCCAGTACTTC. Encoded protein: CASSSGRASYQETQYF.

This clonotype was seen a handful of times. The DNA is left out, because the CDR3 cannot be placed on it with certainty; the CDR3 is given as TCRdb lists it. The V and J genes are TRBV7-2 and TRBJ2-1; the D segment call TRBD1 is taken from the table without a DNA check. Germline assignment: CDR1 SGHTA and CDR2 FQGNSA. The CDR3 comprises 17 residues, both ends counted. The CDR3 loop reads CASSSPKVGRGINEQLF.

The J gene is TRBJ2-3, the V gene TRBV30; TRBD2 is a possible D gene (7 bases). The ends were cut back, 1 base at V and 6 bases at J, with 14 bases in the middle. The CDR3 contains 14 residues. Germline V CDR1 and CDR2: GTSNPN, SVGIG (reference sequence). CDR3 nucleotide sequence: TGTGCCTGGAGTGAGAAGGGAGGGGGGGATACGCAGTATTTT. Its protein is CAWSEKGGGDTQYF. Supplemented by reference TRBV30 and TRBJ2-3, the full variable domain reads SQTIHQWPATLVQPVGSPLSLECTVEGTSNPNLYWYRQAAGRGLQLLFYSVGIGQISSEVPQNLSASRPQDRQFILSSKKLLLSDSGFYLCAWSEKGGGDTQYFGPGTRLTVL.

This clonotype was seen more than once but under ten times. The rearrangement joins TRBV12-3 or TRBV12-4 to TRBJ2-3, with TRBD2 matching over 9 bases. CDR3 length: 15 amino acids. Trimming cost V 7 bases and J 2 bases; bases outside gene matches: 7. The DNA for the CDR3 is TGTGCCAGCATCCCTAGCGGGATCAACACAGATACGCAGTATTTT. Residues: CASIPSGINTDTQYF.

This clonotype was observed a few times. The CDR3 spells CASLQGGGSPLHF. CDR3 DNA: TGTGCCAGCCTTCAGGGGGGTGGTTCACCCCTCCACTTT. V usage is TRBV12-3 or TRBV12-4 and J usage is TRBJ1-6; 7 bases match TRBD1. Losses at the gene ends were 8 bases for V and 9 bases for J; bases not matched to a gene: 7. CDR3 size: 13 residues.

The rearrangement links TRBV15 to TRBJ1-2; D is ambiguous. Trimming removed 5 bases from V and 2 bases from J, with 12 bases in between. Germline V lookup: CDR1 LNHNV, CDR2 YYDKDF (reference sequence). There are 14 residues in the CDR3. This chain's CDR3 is CATSEPQENYGYTF. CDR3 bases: TGTGCCACCAGCGAGCCGCAGGAGAACTATGGCTACACCTTC.

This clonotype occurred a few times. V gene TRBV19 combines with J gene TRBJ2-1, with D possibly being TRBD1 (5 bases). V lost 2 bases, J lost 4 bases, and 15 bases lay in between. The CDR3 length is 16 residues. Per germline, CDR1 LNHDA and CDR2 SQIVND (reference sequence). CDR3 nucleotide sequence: TGTGCCAGTAGTATATCCGGACATTCGTCTTACAATGAGCAGTTCTTC. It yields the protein CASSISGHSSYNEQFF.

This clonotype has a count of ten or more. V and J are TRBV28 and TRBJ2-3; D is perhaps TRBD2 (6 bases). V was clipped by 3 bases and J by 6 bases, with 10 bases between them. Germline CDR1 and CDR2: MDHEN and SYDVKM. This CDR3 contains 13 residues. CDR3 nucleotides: TGTGCCAGCAGTTTGCCCCGGGGGGATACGCAGTATTTT. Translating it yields CASSLPRGDTQYF. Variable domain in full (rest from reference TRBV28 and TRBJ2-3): DVKVTQSSRYLVKRTGEKVFLECVQDMDHENMFWYRQDPGLGLRLIYFSYDVKMKEKGDIPEGYSVSREKKERFSLILESASTNQTSMYLCASSLPRGDTQYFGPGTRLTVL.